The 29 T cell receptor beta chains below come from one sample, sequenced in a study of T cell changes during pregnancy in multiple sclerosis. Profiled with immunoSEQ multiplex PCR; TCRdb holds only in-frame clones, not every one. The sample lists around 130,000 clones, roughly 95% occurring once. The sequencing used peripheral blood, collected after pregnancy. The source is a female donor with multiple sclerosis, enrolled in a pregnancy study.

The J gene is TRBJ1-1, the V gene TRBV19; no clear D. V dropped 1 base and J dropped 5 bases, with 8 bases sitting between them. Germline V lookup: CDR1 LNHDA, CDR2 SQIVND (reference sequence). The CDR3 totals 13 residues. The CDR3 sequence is CASSIAGGTEAFF. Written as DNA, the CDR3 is TGTGCCAGTAGTATAGCGGGAGGAACTGAAGCTTTCTTT.

CDR3 DNA: TGTGCCAGCAGCGTAGGGGGAGGAATCCAAGAGACCCAGTACTTC. It yields the protein CASSVGGGIQETQYF. V usage is TRBV9 and J usage is TRBJ2-5, with D possibly matching TRBD2 (6 bases). This CDR3 contains 15 residues. Germline V lookup: CDR1 SGDLS, CDR2 YYNGEE. With 0 bases removed from V and 1 base from J, the gap between germline ends came to 10 bases. The complete variable domain, with remaining parts taken from reference TRBV9 and TRBJ2-5, reads DSGVTQTPKHLITATGQRVTLRCSPRSGDLSVYWYQQSLDQGLQFLIQYYNGEERAKGNILERFSAQQFPDLHSELNLSSLELGDSALYFCASSVGGGIQETQYFGPGTRLLVL.

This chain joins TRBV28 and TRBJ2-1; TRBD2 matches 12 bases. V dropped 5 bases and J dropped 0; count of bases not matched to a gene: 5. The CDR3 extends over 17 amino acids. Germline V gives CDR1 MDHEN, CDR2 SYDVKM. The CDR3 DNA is TGTGCCAGCAGTCAAACTAGCGGGAGGAGCTCCTACAATGAGCAGTTCTTC. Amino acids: CASSQTSGRSSYNEQFF.

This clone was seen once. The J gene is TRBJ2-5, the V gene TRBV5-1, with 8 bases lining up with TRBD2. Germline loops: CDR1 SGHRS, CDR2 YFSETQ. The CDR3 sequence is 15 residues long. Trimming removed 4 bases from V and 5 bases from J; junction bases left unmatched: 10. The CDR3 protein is CASSPQSGRRETQYF. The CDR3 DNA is TGCGCCAGCAGCCCCCAGAGCGGGAGAAGGGAGACCCAGTACTTC.

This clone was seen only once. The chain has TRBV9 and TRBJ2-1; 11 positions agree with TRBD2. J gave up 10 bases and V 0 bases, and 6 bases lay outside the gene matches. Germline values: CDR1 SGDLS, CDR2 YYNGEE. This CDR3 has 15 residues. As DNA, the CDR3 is TGTGCCAGCAGCGTAGAGGCTAGCGGGAGGAGGGAGCAGTTCTTC. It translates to CASSVEASGRREQFF. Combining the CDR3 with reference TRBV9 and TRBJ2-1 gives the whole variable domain DSGVTQTPKHLITATGQRVTLRCSPRSGDLSVYWYQQSLDQGLQFLIQYYNGEERAKGNILERFSAQQFPDLHSELNLSSLELGDSALYFCASSVEASGRREQFFGPGTRLTVL.

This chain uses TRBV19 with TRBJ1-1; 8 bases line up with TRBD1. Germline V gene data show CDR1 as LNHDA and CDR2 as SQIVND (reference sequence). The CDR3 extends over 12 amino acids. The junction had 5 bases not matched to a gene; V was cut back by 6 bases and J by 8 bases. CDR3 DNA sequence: TGTGCCAGTAGCCACACAGGGGGGGAAGCTTTCTTT. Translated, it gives CASSHTGGEAFF.

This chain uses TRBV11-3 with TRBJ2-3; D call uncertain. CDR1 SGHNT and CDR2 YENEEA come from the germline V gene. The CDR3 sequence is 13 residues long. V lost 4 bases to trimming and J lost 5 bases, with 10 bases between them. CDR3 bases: TGTGCCAGCAGCTCCCAAGCGAGAGATACGCAGTATTTT. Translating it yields CASSSQARDTQYF.

The CDR3 loop is CASSLDNRRSSYEQYF. For the CDR3, the DNA is TGTGCCAGCAGCTTGGATAACCGAAGGAGCTCCTACGAGCAGTACTTC. V gene TRBV5-4 combines with J gene TRBJ2-7; D gene uncertain. The length of the CDR3 is 16 residues. In germline, CDR1 is SGHNT, CDR2 YYREEE (reference sequence). Trimming cost V 0 bases and J 0 bases, with 13 bases left between them.

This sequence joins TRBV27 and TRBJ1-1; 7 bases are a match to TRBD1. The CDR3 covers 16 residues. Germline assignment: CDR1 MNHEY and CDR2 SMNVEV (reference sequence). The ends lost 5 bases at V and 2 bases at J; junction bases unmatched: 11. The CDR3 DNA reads TGTGCCAGCAGTCCCTACGGACAGGCCCATAACACTGAAGCTTTCTTT. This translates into CASSPYGQAHNTEAFF.

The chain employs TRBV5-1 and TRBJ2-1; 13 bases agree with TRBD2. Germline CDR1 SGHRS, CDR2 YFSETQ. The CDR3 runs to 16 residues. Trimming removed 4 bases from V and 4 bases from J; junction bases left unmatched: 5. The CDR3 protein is CASSVGLAGTYNEQFF. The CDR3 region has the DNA TGCGCCAGCAGCGTGGGACTAGCGGGAACGTACAATGAGCAGTTCTTC.

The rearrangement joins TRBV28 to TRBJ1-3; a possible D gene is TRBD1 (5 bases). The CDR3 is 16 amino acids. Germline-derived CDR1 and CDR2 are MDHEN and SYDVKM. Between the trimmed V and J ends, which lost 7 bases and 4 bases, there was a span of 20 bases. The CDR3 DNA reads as TGTGCCAGCACTTCTCACGGGGGGACGGGGGGAAACACCATATATTTT. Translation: CASTSHGGTGGNTIYF.

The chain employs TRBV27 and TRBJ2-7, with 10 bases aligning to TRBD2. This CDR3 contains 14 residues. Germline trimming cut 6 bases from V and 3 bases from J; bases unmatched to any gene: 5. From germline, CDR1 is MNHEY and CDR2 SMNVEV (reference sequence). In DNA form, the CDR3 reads TGTGCCAGCAGCCCTAGCGGGAGTATCTACGAGCAGTACTTC. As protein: CASSPSGSIYEQYF.

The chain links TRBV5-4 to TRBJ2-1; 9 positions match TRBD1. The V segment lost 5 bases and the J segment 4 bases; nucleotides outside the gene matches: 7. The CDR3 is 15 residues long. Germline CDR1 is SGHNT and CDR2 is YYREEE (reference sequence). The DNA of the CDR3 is TGTGCCAGCAGGCCACCGGGACAGGGTTACAATGAGCAGTTCTTC. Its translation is CASRPPGQGYNEQFF. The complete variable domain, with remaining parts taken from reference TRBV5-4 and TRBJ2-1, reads ETGVTQSPTHLIKTRGQQVTLRCSSQSGHNTVSWYQQALGQGPQFIFQYYREEENGRGNFPPRFSGLQFPNYSSELNVNALELDDSALYLCASRPPGQGYNEQFFGPGTRLTVL.

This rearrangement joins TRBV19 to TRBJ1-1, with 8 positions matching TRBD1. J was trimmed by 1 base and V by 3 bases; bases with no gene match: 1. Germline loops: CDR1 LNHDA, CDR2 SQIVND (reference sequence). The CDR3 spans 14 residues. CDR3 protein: CASSIGQGNTEAFF. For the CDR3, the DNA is TGTGCCAGTAGTATCGGACAGGGGAACACTGAAGCTTTCTTT.

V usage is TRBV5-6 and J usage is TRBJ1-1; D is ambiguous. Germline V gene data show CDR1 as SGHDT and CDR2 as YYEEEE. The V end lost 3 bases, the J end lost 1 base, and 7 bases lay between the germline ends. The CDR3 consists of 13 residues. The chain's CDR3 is CASSSQRNTEAFF. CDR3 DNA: TGTGCCAGCAGCTCACAGAGGAACACTGAAGCTTTCTTT. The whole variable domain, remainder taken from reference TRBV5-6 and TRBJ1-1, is DAGVTQSPTHLIKTRGQQVTLRCSPKSGHDTVSWYQQALGQGPQFIFQYYEEEERQRGNFPDRFSGHQFPNYSSELNVNALLLGDSALYLCASSSQRNTEAFFGQGTRLTVV.

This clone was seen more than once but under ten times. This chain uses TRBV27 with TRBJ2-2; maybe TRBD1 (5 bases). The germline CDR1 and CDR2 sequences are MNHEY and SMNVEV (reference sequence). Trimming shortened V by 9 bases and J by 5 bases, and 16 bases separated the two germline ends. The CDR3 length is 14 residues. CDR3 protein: CARGGRVITGELFF. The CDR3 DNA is TGTGCCAGAGGCGGCAGGGTTATAACCGGGGAGCTGTTTTTT.

The CDR3, as DNA: TGTGCCAGCAGCTTAGCGGGTATAGCGGGAGTCAACTACGAGCAGTACTTC. It encodes CASSLAGIAGVNYEQYF. This rearrangement joins TRBV7-9 to TRBJ2-7, with 9 bases aligning to TRBD2. The CDR3 has 17 residues. V dropped 0 bases and J dropped 3; count of bases not matched to a gene: 9. Germline CDR1 is SEHNR and CDR2 is FQNEAQ (reference sequence).

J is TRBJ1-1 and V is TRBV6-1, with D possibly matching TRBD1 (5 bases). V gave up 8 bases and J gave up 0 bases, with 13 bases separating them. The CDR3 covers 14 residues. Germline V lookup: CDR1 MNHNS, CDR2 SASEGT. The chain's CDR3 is CASSQETVNTEAFF. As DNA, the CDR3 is TGTGCCAGCTCTCAAGAGACAGTGAACACTGAAGCTTTCTTT.

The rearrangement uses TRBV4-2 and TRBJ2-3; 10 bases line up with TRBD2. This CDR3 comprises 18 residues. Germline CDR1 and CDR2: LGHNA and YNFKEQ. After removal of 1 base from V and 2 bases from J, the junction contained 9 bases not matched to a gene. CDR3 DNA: TGTGCCAGCAGCCAAGGGCTAGCGGGAGTCCCGCTCACAGATACGCAGTATTTT. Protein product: CASSQGLAGVPLTDTQYF.

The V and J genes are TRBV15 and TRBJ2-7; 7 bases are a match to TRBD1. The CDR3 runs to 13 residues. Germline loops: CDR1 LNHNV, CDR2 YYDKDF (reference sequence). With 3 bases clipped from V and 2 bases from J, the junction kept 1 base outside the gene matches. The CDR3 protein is CATSSQGAYEQYF. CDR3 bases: TGTGCCACCAGCAGTCAGGGGGCCTACGAGCAGTACTTC.

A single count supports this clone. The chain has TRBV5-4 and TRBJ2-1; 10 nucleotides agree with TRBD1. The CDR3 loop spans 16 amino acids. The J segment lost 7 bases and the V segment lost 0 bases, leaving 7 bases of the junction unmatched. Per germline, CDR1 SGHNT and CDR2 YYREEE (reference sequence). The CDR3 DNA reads TGTGCCAGCAGCTTGGCGGGGGACAGGGGATCGAATGAGCAGTTCTTC. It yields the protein CASSLAGDRGSNEQFF.

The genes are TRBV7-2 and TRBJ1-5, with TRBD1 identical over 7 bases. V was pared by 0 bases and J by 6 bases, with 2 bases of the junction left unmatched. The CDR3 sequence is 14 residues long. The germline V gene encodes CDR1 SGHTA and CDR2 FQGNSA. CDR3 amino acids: CASSLAGGSQPQHF. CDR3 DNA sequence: TGTGCCAGCAGCTTAGCAGGGGGCAGTCAGCCCCAGCATTTT.

The CDR3 reads CASSVENTEAFF. CDR3 coding DNA: TGCGCCAGCAGCGTAGAAAACACTGAAGCTTTCTTT. The V and J genes are TRBV5-1 and TRBJ1-1; D remains ambiguous. Trimming took off 4 bases at V and 2 bases at J, with 6 bases between the two ends. CDR1 SGHRS and CDR2 YFSETQ come from the germline V gene. This CDR3 is 12 amino acids long. Filled out from reference TRBV5-1 and TRBJ1-1, the complete variable domain reads KAGVTQTPRYLIKTRGQQVTLSCSPISGHRSVSWYQQTPGQGLQFLFEYFSETQRNKGNFPGRFSGRQFSNSRSEMNVSTLELGDSALYLCASSVENTEAFFGQGTRLTVV.

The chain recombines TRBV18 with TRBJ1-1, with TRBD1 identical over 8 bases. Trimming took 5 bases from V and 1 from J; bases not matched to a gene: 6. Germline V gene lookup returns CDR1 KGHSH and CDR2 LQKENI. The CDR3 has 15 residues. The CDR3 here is CASSTAGTGNTEAFF. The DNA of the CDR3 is TGTGCCAGCTCAACAGCCGGGACAGGGAACACTGAAGCTTTCTTT.

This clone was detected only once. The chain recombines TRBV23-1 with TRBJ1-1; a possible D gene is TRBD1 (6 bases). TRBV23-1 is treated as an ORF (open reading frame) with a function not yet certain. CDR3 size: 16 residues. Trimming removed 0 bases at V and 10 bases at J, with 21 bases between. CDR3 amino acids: CASSQSLGQPRSGAFF. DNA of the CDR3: TGCGCCAGCAGTCAATCCCTAGGACAGCCGCGGTCAGGAGCTTTCTTT.

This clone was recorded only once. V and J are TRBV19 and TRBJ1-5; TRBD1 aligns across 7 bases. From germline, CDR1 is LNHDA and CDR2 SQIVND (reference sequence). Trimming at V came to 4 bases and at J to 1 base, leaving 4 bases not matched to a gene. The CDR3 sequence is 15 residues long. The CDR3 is CASSKTGESNQPQHF. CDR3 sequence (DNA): TGTGCCAGTAGTAAAACAGGGGAAAGCAATCAGCCCCAGCATTTT.

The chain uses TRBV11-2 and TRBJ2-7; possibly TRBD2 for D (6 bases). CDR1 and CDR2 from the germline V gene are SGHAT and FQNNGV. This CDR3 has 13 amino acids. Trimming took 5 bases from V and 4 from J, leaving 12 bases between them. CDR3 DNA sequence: TGTGCCAGCAGCCAAATCGGGGGTTACGAGCAGTACTTC. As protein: CASSQIGGYEQYF.

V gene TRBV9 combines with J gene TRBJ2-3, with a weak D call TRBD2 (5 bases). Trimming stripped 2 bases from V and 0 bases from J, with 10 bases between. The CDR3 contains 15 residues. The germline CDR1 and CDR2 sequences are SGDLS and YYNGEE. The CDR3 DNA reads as TGTGCCAGCAGCGTTAGCGCCGCTAGCACAGATACGCAGTATTTT. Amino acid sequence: CASSVSAASTDTQYF.

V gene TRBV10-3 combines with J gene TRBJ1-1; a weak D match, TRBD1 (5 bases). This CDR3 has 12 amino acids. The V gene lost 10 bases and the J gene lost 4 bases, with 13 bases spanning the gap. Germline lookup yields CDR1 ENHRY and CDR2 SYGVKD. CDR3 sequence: CATTRGTTEAFF. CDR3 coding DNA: TGTGCCACTACTCGGGGGACCACTGAAGCTTTCTTT.